A selection of T cell receptor beta chains follows, all from one sample in a study of T cell repertoires in cytomegalovirus infection. Their recognized antigens are unknown. MiXCR, applied by TCRdb to the reads, yields one record per CDR3 protein. This sample has under 90,000 distinct CDR3 sequences, with approximately 24% found just once. The sequencing input was PBMCs, sequenced either directly or after in vitro stimulation (not recorded which). Receptors were obtained from a human donor in good health (CMV status not recorded). Some clones in this sample may be carry-over from other donors' samples. Both conserved end residues are part of each CDR3. A D gene is named only where the DNA matches it firmly.

v_gene	len	j_gene	d_gene	CDR3aa
TRBV10-3	18	TRBJ1-2	NA	CAISESMPGPFLDYGYTF
TRBV27	15	TRBJ2-2	NA	CASSSQGLSTGELFF
TRBV7-9	14	TRBJ1-1	TRBD1	CASRGTARDTEAFF
TRBV12-3/TRBV12-4	15	TRBJ2-1	TRBD2	CASTYRLAAYNEQFF
TRBV6-1	13	TRBJ1-1	NA	CASRPPGDTEAFF
TRBV4-1	16	TRBJ2-1	TRBD1	CASSTPTGDSYNEQFF
TRBV12-3/TRBV12-4	15	TRBJ1-3	NA	CASSPTQGGGNTIYF
TRBV6-6	14	TRBJ2-1	NA	CASSDPSKYNEQFF
TRBV19	15	TRBJ1-5	TRBD1	CASSKQGVYEIPQHF
TRBV7-2	14	TRBJ1-2	NA	CASSPSDRFYGYTF
TRBV2	15	TRBJ1-5	TRBD1	CASSEDTGGNQPQHF
TRBV7-2	17	TRBJ2-5	TRBD1	CASSLVRGLKYQETQYF
TRBV20-1	17	TRBJ1-5	NA	CSAREGGITYSNQPQHF
TRBV6-2/TRBV6-3	14	TRBJ1-1	NA	CASSYRGIPTEAFF
TRBV6-5	17	TRBJ2-7	NA	CASSYQTAGAANYEQYF
TRBV7-8	14	TRBJ2-2	NA	CASSLGPGAGELFF
TRBV7-8	16	TRBJ1-1	NA	CASSPAVSREGTEAFF
TRBV6-6	13	TRBJ1-1	NA	CASSYEGNTEAFF
TRBV11-3	14	TRBJ1-1	TRBD1	CASSSGTDNTEAFF
TRBV20-1	15	TRBJ2-7	TRBD2	CSARSGTSGSLEQYF
TRBV7-2	13	TRBJ2-7	NA	CASSAHRVYEQYF
TRBV19	14	TRBJ1-3	NA	CASSSRDSGNTIYF
TRBV7-2	17	TRBJ2-6	NA	CASSAPGQFSGANVLTF
TRBV7-9	14	TRBJ1-5	NA	CASSLAGDNQPQHF
TRBV28	15	TRBJ2-1	NA	CASSLRHETYNEQFF
TRBV18	16	TRBJ2-7	NA	CASSGPARIFLHEQYF
TRBV27	16	TRBJ2-7	TRBD1	CASSLSGTGISYEQYF
TRBV19	13	TRBJ2-1	TRBD1	CASRPTGDNEQFF
TRBV11-3	13	TRBJ2-5	NA	CASSQGSWETQYF
TRBV6-1	14	TRBJ1-2	NA	CASTLGTSDYGYTF
TRBV6-1	14	TRBJ1-1	TRBD1	CASRLDRGQTEAFF
TRBV6-5	15	TRBJ1-6	NA	CASSLGRIHNSPLHF
TRBV30	13	TRBJ1-2	NA	CATPGLNEAGYTF
TRBV4-3	22	TRBJ2-1	TRBD2	CASSQGPSLGLADSTSYNEQFF
TRBV28	13	TRBJ2-7	NA	CASSSRDNYEQYF
TRBV7-2	16	TRBJ2-1	TRBD2	CASSPSLAGGSNEQFF
TRBV7-2	13	TRBJ2-2	NA	CASSLGGTGELFF
TRBV6-2/TRBV6-3	13	TRBJ2-2	NA	CAIRGANTGELFF
TRBV7-6	13	TRBJ1-1	TRBD1	CASSLTRTGYVFF